This T cell receptor (beta chain) is drawn from a study of blood T cell repertoires in COVID-19. Overall study: Acute-phase and convalescent COVID-19 samples originated in the United States, Italy and Spain.

Clones were read by immunoSEQ multiplex PCR, and TCRdb kept only the in-frame ones, dropping some. The sample gives approximately 300,000 clones, roughly 83% of which show up once; 1.5% to 2% is in the top ten. This CDR3 is built from 15 residues. CDR1 is SGHRS, CDR2 YFSETQ, per germline. Trimming cost V 1 base and J 5 bases, with 13 bases left between them. This receptor was identified in a woman in her forties or fifties with acute or convalescent COVID-19. The chain employs TRBV5-1 and TRBJ1-5; tentative D call: TRBD1 (6 bases). The material sequenced was peripheral blood. As DNA, the CDR3 is TGCGCCAGCAGCTTGTGGGGGGGCCAAGATCAGCCCCAGCATTTT. Amino acids: CASSLWGGQDQPQHF.